This TCR beta chain appears in the sequencing data of a study of regulatory T cells in long-lasting Graves disease (dated by TCRdb to 2020 to 2023). With respect to the entire study: To count as having persistent Graves' disease, a patient had to have received antithyroid drug treatment for over 5 years with TSH receptor autoantibodies remaining persistently positive. A total of 35 or so samples underwent TCR sequencing: some 13 from persistent and 20 from newly diagnosed Graves' disease patients. The study took place in China and was registered as a clinical trial. Antithyroid drugs had been taken for about 9.7 years on average by persistent Graves' disease patients in the clinical cohort. Peripheral blood TCR sequencing and RNA sequencing compared persistent Graves' disease patients with newly diagnosed Graves' disease patients. General findings and caveats noted by the study authors: More public clonotypes were shared among persistent patients (2,741) than among newly diagnosed patients (roughly 1,000). The authors acknowledged the small sample size as a limitation that may reduce accuracy. Preferential use of TRBV28, TRBJ1-2 and TRBJ2-5 was observed in persistent disease, whereas TRBV20-1 and TRBJ2-1 were favored in newly diagnosed disease. Sequencing and analysis were limited to the TCR beta chain. Lower TCR Shannon entropy and fewer highly expanded clones were observed in persistent Graves' disease patients than in newly diagnosed patients, which suggested clonal expansion. Peripheral blood alone was examined, since thyroid tissue, which constituted the primary lesion, could not be accessed.

The protocol used for the library was multiplex PCR. The sequencer was an Illumina HiSeq 4000. CDR3 regions were amplified by Arm-PCR with iRepertoire HTBI primers to construct TCR beta libraries. PCR products were gel purified before sequencing. Per the authors' processing: A total of fewer than 80 TRBV and 14 TRBJ segments were identified across samples and were used for gene usage analysis of CDR3 amino acid clonotypes. COPE and FqMerger were used to merge filtered high-quality paired reads into contigs. BLAST was used to align contigs to IMGT TRBV, TRBD and TRBJ reference genes, with CDR3 defined following IMGT. Any clonotype with a frequency above 0.1% was counted as a highly expanded clone. Shannon entropy was used to measure repertoire diversity, and the Gini coefficient was used to measure V-J evenness. A clonotype found in more than one individual was treated as public. TCRdb reworked the public reads: Q25 trimming with fastp, MiXCR clone assembly, productive beta chains retained. CDR3 protein sequences are deduplicated, and each keeps its most common genes and DNA. TCRdb's processing, not the authors', yielded these V and J calls. The sample yields roughly 470,000 distinct CDR3 sequences; 20% were counted once. Approximately 7.8% of the sample lies in the top ten.

The time point label of this sample denotes: persistent/refractory GD, antithyroid drugs over 5 years with positive TRAb. For both TCR sequencing and RNA sequencing, RNA was extracted from PBMCs using TRIzol. The diagnosis of Graves' disease was made according to American Thyroid Association guidelines. Patients were recruited from an endocrinology department in Xi'an, China. Each patient gave approximately 9 milliliters of peripheral blood, collected in an EDTA anticoagulant tube. PBMCs were isolated by Ficoll Paque Plus density gradient separation without further T cell sorting. An Agilent 2100 Bioanalyzer and agarose gel were used to check RNA quality, and a NanoDrop 2000 was used to measure RNA concentration. This clonotype was found many times. Its antigen is unknown. No qualities accompany the bases; no much larger clone lies one base away. Including cysteine and phenylalanine, the CDR3 has 14 amino acids. Only CDR3 DNA is held: 42 bases, read in frame from base 1. CDR1 and CDR2, looked up from the germline V gene, are ENHRY and SYGVKD. Deletion took 5 bases off V and 6 bases off J, with a span of 16 bases between the germline ends.

The rearranged segments are TRBV10-3 and TRBJ1-1, and possibly TRBD1, on 5 matching bases. This sequence was found in a female donor with Graves disease. Specimen: peripheral blood mononuclear cells (PBMCs), collected when the disease was refractory, from a patient treated with antithyroid drugs. The sequenced DNA is TGTGCCATCAGTCCGGGACTTTCGTACGCTGAAGCTTTCTTT. Its translation is CAISPGLSYAEAFF.